These 17 T cell receptor beta chains originate from one sample sequenced in a study of blood T cell repertoires in COVID-19. Profiling relied on immunoSEQ multiplex PCR, and the TCRdb table lists in-frame clones only, not all of them. The top ten hold more than 1.5% of the sample, which has around 100,000 clones, around nine tenths seen once. The material sequenced was peripheral blood. Every receptor here comes from a woman in her fifties or sixties with COVID-19, enrolled during active disease.

The genes are TRBV19 and TRBJ1-5; D unresolved. Germline-derived CDR1 and CDR2 are LNHDA and SQIVND (reference sequence). This CDR3 contains 12 residues. Trimming pared 6 bases from V and 11 bases from J, leaving 14 bases between. The CDR3 reads CASSSRGSAQHF. The CDR3 DNA reads as TGTGCCAGTAGCTCCCGGGGTTCGGCCCAGCATTTT.

The CDR3 region is CASSDRAIRTDTQYF. CDR3 nucleotides: TGTGCCAGTAGTGACAGGGCCATCCGTACAGATACGCAGTATTTT. The chain recombines TRBV19 with TRBJ2-3, with 7 bases fitting TRBD1. The CDR3 has 15 amino acids. Germline V gene lookup returns CDR1 LNHDA and CDR2 SQIVND (reference sequence). V dropped 5 bases and J dropped 3; count of bases not matched to a gene: 8.

In regard to this clone: The sample contains more than one DNA sequence encoding this CDR3. The V call is TRBV5-1, the J call TRBJ1-2, with a tentative D call TRBD1 (6 bases). V was pared by 3 bases and J by 5 bases, with 11 bases between. CDR3 length: 13 residues. Germline CDR1 and CDR2: SGHRS and YFSETQ. CDR3 sequence (DNA): TGCGCCAGCAGCTGGGGACAACAATATGGCTACACCTTC. Amino acids: CASSWGQQYGYTF.

This clone was seen a few times. This rearrangement joins TRBV5-5 to TRBJ1-2; maybe TRBD1 (6 bases). V was pared by 4 bases and J by 2 bases, with 15 bases between. CDR1 is SGHKS and CDR2 is YYEKEE in the germline V gene (reference sequence). The CDR3 has 15 amino acids. The CDR3 region has the DNA TGTGCCAGCAGCCCGTACCCGACAGGCAACTATGGCTACACCTTC. Translating it yields CASSPYPTGNYGYTF.

The genes are TRBV10-2 and TRBJ2-3, with TRBD2 identical over 7 bases. The CDR3 contains 17 residues. The J segment lost 3 bases and the V segment lost 0 bases, leaving 9 bases of the junction unmatched. Germline V gene lookup returns CDR1 WSHSY and CDR2 SAAADI. As DNA, the CDR3 is TGCGCCAGCAGTGAGTCGAAGAGCGGGGTAAGGACAGATACGCAGTATTTT. Its protein product is CASSESKSGVRTDTQYF.

The chain's CDR3 is CASSQGANQPQHF. CDR3 in DNA: TGTGCCAGCAGTCAGGGGGCAAATCAGCCCCAGCATTTT. This chain links TRBV6-5 with TRBJ1-5, with 8 bases fitting TRBD1. The CDR3 is 13 residues long. Unmatched junction bases numbered 1, after V lost 5 bases and J lost 4 bases. Germline V gives CDR1 MNHEY, CDR2 SVGAGI.

The gene calls are TRBV21-1 and TRBJ1-6; TRBD1 was called by the table and not checked on the DNA. TRBV21-1 is a pseudogene locus. The CDR3 spans 17 residues. The CDR3 DNA follows: TGTGCCAGCAGCAGCCGCAGGGTCAGGTCCTATAATTCACCCCTCCACTTT. It specifies CASSSRRVRSYNSPLHF.

The chain has TRBV11-2 and TRBJ1-2; the D gene is possibly TRBD1 (5 bases). V was shortened by 1 base and J by 2 bases, with 8 bases between the two germline ends. Germline V gene lookup returns CDR1 SGHAT and CDR2 FQNNGV. CDR3 length: 14 residues. CDR3 sequence reads: CASSLAGWNYGYTF. CDR3 nucleotides: TGTGCCAGCAGCTTAGCAGGGTGGAACTATGGCTACACCTTC. The whole variable domain, remainder taken from reference TRBV11-2 and TRBJ1-2, is EAGVAQSPRYKIIEKRQSVAFWCNPISGHATLYWYQQILGQGPKLLIQFQNNGVVDDSQLPKDRFSAERLKGVDSTLKIQPAKLEDSAVYLCASSLAGWNYGYTFGSGTRLTVV.

This clone was seen a single time. CDR3 region: CASSLRGANTGELFF. CDR3 sequence (DNA): TGTGCCAGCAGCCTACGCGGGGCAAACACCGGGGAGCTGTTTTTT. V is TRBV11-2 and J is TRBJ2-2; D may be TRBD2 (6 bases). V was trimmed by 5 bases and J by 2 bases, leaving 12 bases between them. Germline CDR1 and CDR2: SGHAT and FQNNGV. The CDR3 is 15 residues long.

This chain connects TRBV2 to TRBJ2-7, with 8 bases lining up with TRBD2. The V segment lost 8 bases and the J segment 3 bases; nucleotides outside the gene matches: 12. The CDR3 length is 15 residues. Germline assignment: CDR1 SNHLY and CDR2 FYNNEI. The CDR3 is CASLGVTGGIYEQYF. CDR3 in DNA: TGTGCCAGCCTAGGGGTTACGGGGGGGATCTACGAGCAGTACTTC.

The rearrangement joins TRBV5-1 to TRBJ1-3, with 7 positions matching TRBD1. CDR1 and CDR2 (germline): SGHRS, YFSETQ. This CDR3 has 15 residues. V was clipped by 0 bases and J by 1 base; unmatched bases: 1. CDR3 loop: CASSLAGGSGNTIYF. The DNA for the CDR3 is TGCGCCAGCAGCTTGGCAGGGGGATCTGGAAACACCATATATTTT. Together with reference TRBV5-1 and TRBJ1-3, the CDR3 gives the full variable domain: KAGVTQTPRYLIKTRGQQVTLSCSPISGHRSVSWYQQTPGQGLQFLFEYFSETQRNKGNFPGRFSGRQFSNSRSEMNVSTLELGDSALYLCASSLAGGSGNTIYFGEGSWLTVV.

This clone was observed a few times. The chain uses TRBV30 and TRBJ1-2, with a possible D match to TRBD1 (6 bases). The CDR3 runs to 13 residues. Germline assignment: CDR1 GTSNPN and CDR2 SVGIG (reference sequence). The ends were cut back, 0 bases at V and 8 bases at J, with 13 bases in the middle. In DNA, the CDR3 is TGTGCCTGGAGTGTCCAGGGGAGGGAAGGCTACACCTTC. Residues: CAWSVQGREGYTF.

The V and J genes are TRBV7-9 and TRBJ2-1; 7 bases agree with TRBD1. Germline V lookup: CDR1 SEHNR, CDR2 FQNEAQ (reference sequence). V lost 5 bases, J lost 6 bases, and 16 bases stayed unmatched. This CDR3 contains 17 residues. The chain's CDR3 is CASSTPSTGAQINEQFF. The CDR3 DNA sequence: TGTGCCAGCAGCACACCCTCAACAGGGGCGCAAATCAATGAGCAGTTCTTC.

The chain is built from TRBV28 and TRBJ1-5, with a possible D match to TRBD1 (6 bases). V lost 5 bases to trimming and J lost 7 bases, with 9 bases between them. The germline V gene has CDR1 MDHEN and CDR2 SYDVKM. The CDR3 consists of 12 residues. The chain's CDR3 is CASSTGSQPQHF. As DNA, the CDR3 is TGTGCCAGCAGTACAGGGAGCCAGCCCCAGCATTTT.

The gene calls are TRBV19 and TRBJ1-2, with D tentatively TRBD1 (6 bases). V was pared by 9 bases and J by 3 bases, with 14 bases between. Germline CDR1 LNHDA, CDR2 SQIVND (reference sequence). The CDR3 totals 13 residues. The CDR3 protein is CASERTGHYGYTF. The CDR3 bases are TGTGCCAGCGAGAGAACAGGGCACTATGGCTACACCTTC. The full variable domain, its missing parts supplied by reference TRBV19 and TRBJ1-2, is DGGITQSPKYLFRKEGQNVTLSCEQNLNHDAMYWYRQDPGQGLRLIYYSQIVNDFQKGDIAEGYSVSREKKESFPLTVTSAQKNPTAFYLCASERTGHYGYTFGSGTRLTVV.

The rearrangement joins TRBV5-4 to TRBJ1-2; maybe TRBD1 (6 bases). Trimming removed 1 base from V and 8 bases from J, with 12 bases in between. Germline CDR1 SGHNT, CDR2 YYREEE (reference sequence). This CDR3 has 13 amino acids. Here the CDR3 reads CASSLRRGDGYTF. As DNA, the CDR3 is TGTGCCAGCAGCTTGCGCAGGGGAGACGGCTACACCTTC. Drawing the rest from reference TRBV5-4 and TRBJ1-2, the complete variable domain is ETGVTQSPTHLIKTRGQQVTLRCSSQSGHNTVSWYQQALGQGPQFIFQYYREEENGRGNFPPRFSGLQFPNYSSELNVNALELDDSALYLCASSLRRGDGYTFGSGTRLTVV.

V usage is TRBV7-2 and J usage is TRBJ2-7, with 10 positions matching TRBD1. Germline assignment: CDR1 SGHTA and CDR2 FQGNSA. This CDR3 has 17 amino acids. V shed 3 bases, J shed 2 bases, and the junction held 10 bases outside the gene matches. CDR3 in amino acids: CASSFYSGTGAPYEQYV. DNA of the CDR3: TGTGCCAGCAGCTTCTATTCCGGGACAGGGGCCCCCTACGAGCAGTACGTC.